These 3 T cell receptor beta chains were sequenced from one sample in a study of control samples from healthy donors and cancer patients. Data came from immunoSEQ multiplex PCR; TCRdb stores just in-frame clones and leaves some out. This table holds roughly 100,000 clones, roughly 91% found once. The specimen sequenced was PBMCs. All receptors come from a man aged 60 to 69 with lung cancer.

The chain combines TRBV5-6 with TRBJ2-5, with D unclear. CDR1 is SGHDT and CDR2 is YYEEEE in the germline V gene. Between the trimmed V and J ends, which lost 0 bases and 2 bases, there was a span of 8 bases. This CDR3 has 14 residues. The CDR3 bases are TGTGCCAGCAGCTTGGCAGGCATACAAGAGACCCAGTACTTC. Translation: CASSLAGIQETQYF.

V and J are TRBV14 and TRBJ1-1; D not certain. From germline, CDR1 is SGHDN and CDR2 FVKESK. This CDR3 has 15 amino acids. Between the trimmed V and J ends, which lost 4 bases and 0 bases, there was a span of 12 bases. The CDR3: CASSPYGIMNTEAFF. As DNA, the CDR3 is TGTGCCAGCAGCCCCTATGGGATCATGAACACTGAAGCTTTCTTT.

This chain joins TRBV5-1 and TRBJ1-1; TRBD1 might be the D (6 bases). Deletions cut 0 bases from V and 1 base from J, with 13 bases between. CDR1 and CDR2 from the germline V gene are SGHRS and YFSETQ. CDR3 length equals 16 residues. The CDR3 region is CASSLAPQGQNTEAFF. The CDR3 coding sequence is TGCGCCAGCAGCTTGGCCCCCCAGGGACAGAACACTGAAGCTTTCTTT.